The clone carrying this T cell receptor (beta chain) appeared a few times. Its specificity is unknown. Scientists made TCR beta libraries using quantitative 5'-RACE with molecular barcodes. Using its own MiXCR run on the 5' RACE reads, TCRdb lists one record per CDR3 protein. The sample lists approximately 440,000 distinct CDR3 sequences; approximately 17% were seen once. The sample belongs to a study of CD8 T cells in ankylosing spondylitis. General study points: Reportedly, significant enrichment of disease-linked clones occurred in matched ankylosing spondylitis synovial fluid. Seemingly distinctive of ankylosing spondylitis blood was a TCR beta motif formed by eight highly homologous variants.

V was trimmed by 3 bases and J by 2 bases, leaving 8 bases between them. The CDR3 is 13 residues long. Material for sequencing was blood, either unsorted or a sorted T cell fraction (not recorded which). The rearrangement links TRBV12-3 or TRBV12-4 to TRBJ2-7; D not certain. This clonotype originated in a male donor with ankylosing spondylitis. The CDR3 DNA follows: TGTGCCAGCAGTTTGGGCCCGCCCTACGAGCAGTACTTC. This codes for CASSLGPPYEQYF.